The T cell receptor (beta chain) under discussion was sequenced for a study of shared clonotypes between healthy human individuals. As for the study in general: Each donor contributed plates that comprised three CD4 naive, three CD4 memory, two CD8 naive and one CD8 memory. Study conclusions and caveats: The four-donor shared clonotypes exceeded non-shared clonotypes in generation probability, with non-shared ones scoring lower. Memory subsets had estimated richness that was generally smaller than that of naive subsets.

Concerning this clone itself: The antigen is not known.

V was clipped by 0 bases and J by 3 bases, with 16 bases between them. The germline CDR1 and CDR2 sequences are SGHRS and YFSETQ. This CDR3 comprises 16 residues. DNA at approximately 200 ng, some 31,000 T cell genomes, went into sorted-subset replicate PCRs. This table comes from immunoSEQ multiplex PCR, and its TCRdb copy is limited to in-frame clones, with some not included. The data contain about 1,500,000 clones, roughly 97% of them seen just once; the ten biggest clones take up over 1%. The sequencing input was naive CD4+ T cells sorted from blood. Regarding subset: CD45RA+ positively selected. The clonotype comes from a man in his thirties or forties in good health. V and J are TRBV5-1 and TRBJ2-7; possibly TRBD1 for D (7 bases). CDR3 protein: CASSLVVGGGGYEQYF. The CDR3 nucleotides are TGCGCCAGCAGCTTGGTAGTAGGAGGGGGCGGCTACGAGCAGTACTTC.